Below are 7 T cell receptor beta chains sequenced from a single sample in a study of technical replicates of blood from four donors. Sequencing was performed with immunoSEQ multiplex PCR; in TCRdb, only in-frame clones are kept and a portion is missing. The top ten clones hold about 0.25% of a sample with tens of thousands of clones, about 96% of them seen once. Material: T cells isolated from PBMCs. Receptors were obtained from a human donor in good health.

J is TRBJ2-3 and V is TRBV19, with a weak D call TRBD2 (5 bases). Between the trimmed V and J ends, which lost 10 bases and 2 bases, there was a span of 22 bases. The germline gives CDR1 LNHDA, CDR2 SQIVND (reference sequence). This CDR3 has 16 amino acids. CDR3 sequence reads: CATQPRRQVITDTQYF. CDR3 sequence (DNA): TGTGCCACCCAACCCCGGAGGCAGGTGATCACAGATACGCAGTATTTT.

The chain carries TRBV6-1 and TRBJ1-2; possible D gene TRBD1, 5 bases. Between the trimmed V and J ends, which lost 6 bases and 8 bases, there was a span of 7 bases. CDR1 MNHNS and CDR2 SASEGT come from the germline V gene. This CDR3 has 10 residues. CDR3 in amino acids: CASRRTGYTF. In DNA, the CDR3 is TGTGCCAGCAGAAGGACAGGCTACACCTTC.

The V call is TRBV14, the J call TRBJ2-1, with TRBD2 identical over 13 bases. J was trimmed by 7 bases and V by 4 bases; bases with no gene match: 13. The germline CDR1 and CDR2 sequences are SGHDN and FVKESK. The CDR3 contains 18 residues. CDR3 DNA: TGTGCCAGCAGCCCGGGACTAGCGGGACCGTGGGGTGTAAATGAGCAGTTCTTC. It codes for CASSPGLAGPWGVNEQFF.

The gene calls are TRBV28 and TRBJ2-7; 9 bases fit TRBD1. The CDR3 is 15 residues long. Germline V gene lookup returns CDR1 MDHEN and CDR2 SYDVKM. Unmatched junction bases numbered 11, after V lost 7 bases and J lost 4 bases. CDR3 amino acids: CASTPPLGQGYEQYF. The DNA for the CDR3 is TGTGCCAGCACCCCTCCCCTCGGACAGGGGTACGAGCAGTACTTC.

The rearrangement links TRBV6-4 to TRBJ1-1; no definite D call. There are 15 residues in the CDR3. Trimming took 0 bases from V and 3 from J, leaving 11 bases between them. Germline CDR1 reads MRHNA; CDR2 reads SNTAGT. CDR3 bases: TGTGCCAGCAGTGACTCGTCTGGCGGGTACACTGAAGCTTTCTTT. Encoded protein: CASSDSSGGYTEAFF.

The CDR3 DNA follows: TGTGCCAGCAGTCCTTGGTGGGACAGTGAGACCCAGTACTTC. Amino acid sequence: CASSPWWDSETQYF. V usage is TRBV7-9 and J usage is TRBJ2-5; 7 bases align to TRBD1. The germline V gene encodes CDR1 SEHNR and CDR2 FQNEAQ (reference sequence). This CDR3 region has 14 residues. V trimming: 6 bases; J trimming: 5 bases; junction bases outside the gene matches: 9.

J is TRBJ2-2 and V is TRBV5-1; D is uncertain. Looked up from germline, CDR1 is SGHRS and CDR2 is YFSETQ. The V gene lost 0 bases and the J gene lost 0 bases, with 27 bases spanning the gap. The CDR3 is 22 amino acids. The CDR3: CASSLVGLISLDGVSNTGELFF. In DNA form, the CDR3 reads TGCGCCAGCAGCTTGGTCGGCCTAATTTCCCTTGACGGAGTATCGAACACCGGGGAGCTGTTTTTT.